This T cell receptor (beta chain) was recovered during a study of vaccination and CD4 T cells after COVID-19. The treatment denotes: 10-day PBMC culture with coronavirus spike peptide pools or control peptides (ViraFEST assay). Culture of approximately 2.1 million PBMCs per well took place with 8.5 to 10 IU/ml IL-2 and 9 to 10 ug/ml peptide pools. This CDR3 comprises 18 residues. From germline, CDR1 is LGHNA and CDR2 YNFKEQ. The V gene end was trimmed by 1 base and the J gene end by 4 bases; junction bases not matched to a gene: 9. General observations from the study: Median numbers of SARS-CoV-2-reactive clonotypes increased from roughly 19 to 38 (not a significant change).

The study sequenced cultured CD4+ T cell DNA using the Oncomine TCR Beta short-read assay. TCRdb passed the PCR reads through MiXCR, listing each CDR3 protein once. The profile shows under 25,000 distinct CDR3 sequences, 40% of them singletons. Note on this clonotype: Its antigen is not known.

The TCR was taken from a human donor who had recovered from COVID-19. Sequencing used CD4+ T cells from blood, cultured in vitro, obtained after SARS-CoV-2 vaccination. The chain has TRBV4-2 and TRBJ2-3; 12 bases fit TRBD2. CDR3 bases: TGTGCCAGCAGCCAAGTGCGCCTAGCGGGAGGGAAAGCAGATACGCAGTATTTT. Its protein product is CASSQVRLAGGKADTQYF.